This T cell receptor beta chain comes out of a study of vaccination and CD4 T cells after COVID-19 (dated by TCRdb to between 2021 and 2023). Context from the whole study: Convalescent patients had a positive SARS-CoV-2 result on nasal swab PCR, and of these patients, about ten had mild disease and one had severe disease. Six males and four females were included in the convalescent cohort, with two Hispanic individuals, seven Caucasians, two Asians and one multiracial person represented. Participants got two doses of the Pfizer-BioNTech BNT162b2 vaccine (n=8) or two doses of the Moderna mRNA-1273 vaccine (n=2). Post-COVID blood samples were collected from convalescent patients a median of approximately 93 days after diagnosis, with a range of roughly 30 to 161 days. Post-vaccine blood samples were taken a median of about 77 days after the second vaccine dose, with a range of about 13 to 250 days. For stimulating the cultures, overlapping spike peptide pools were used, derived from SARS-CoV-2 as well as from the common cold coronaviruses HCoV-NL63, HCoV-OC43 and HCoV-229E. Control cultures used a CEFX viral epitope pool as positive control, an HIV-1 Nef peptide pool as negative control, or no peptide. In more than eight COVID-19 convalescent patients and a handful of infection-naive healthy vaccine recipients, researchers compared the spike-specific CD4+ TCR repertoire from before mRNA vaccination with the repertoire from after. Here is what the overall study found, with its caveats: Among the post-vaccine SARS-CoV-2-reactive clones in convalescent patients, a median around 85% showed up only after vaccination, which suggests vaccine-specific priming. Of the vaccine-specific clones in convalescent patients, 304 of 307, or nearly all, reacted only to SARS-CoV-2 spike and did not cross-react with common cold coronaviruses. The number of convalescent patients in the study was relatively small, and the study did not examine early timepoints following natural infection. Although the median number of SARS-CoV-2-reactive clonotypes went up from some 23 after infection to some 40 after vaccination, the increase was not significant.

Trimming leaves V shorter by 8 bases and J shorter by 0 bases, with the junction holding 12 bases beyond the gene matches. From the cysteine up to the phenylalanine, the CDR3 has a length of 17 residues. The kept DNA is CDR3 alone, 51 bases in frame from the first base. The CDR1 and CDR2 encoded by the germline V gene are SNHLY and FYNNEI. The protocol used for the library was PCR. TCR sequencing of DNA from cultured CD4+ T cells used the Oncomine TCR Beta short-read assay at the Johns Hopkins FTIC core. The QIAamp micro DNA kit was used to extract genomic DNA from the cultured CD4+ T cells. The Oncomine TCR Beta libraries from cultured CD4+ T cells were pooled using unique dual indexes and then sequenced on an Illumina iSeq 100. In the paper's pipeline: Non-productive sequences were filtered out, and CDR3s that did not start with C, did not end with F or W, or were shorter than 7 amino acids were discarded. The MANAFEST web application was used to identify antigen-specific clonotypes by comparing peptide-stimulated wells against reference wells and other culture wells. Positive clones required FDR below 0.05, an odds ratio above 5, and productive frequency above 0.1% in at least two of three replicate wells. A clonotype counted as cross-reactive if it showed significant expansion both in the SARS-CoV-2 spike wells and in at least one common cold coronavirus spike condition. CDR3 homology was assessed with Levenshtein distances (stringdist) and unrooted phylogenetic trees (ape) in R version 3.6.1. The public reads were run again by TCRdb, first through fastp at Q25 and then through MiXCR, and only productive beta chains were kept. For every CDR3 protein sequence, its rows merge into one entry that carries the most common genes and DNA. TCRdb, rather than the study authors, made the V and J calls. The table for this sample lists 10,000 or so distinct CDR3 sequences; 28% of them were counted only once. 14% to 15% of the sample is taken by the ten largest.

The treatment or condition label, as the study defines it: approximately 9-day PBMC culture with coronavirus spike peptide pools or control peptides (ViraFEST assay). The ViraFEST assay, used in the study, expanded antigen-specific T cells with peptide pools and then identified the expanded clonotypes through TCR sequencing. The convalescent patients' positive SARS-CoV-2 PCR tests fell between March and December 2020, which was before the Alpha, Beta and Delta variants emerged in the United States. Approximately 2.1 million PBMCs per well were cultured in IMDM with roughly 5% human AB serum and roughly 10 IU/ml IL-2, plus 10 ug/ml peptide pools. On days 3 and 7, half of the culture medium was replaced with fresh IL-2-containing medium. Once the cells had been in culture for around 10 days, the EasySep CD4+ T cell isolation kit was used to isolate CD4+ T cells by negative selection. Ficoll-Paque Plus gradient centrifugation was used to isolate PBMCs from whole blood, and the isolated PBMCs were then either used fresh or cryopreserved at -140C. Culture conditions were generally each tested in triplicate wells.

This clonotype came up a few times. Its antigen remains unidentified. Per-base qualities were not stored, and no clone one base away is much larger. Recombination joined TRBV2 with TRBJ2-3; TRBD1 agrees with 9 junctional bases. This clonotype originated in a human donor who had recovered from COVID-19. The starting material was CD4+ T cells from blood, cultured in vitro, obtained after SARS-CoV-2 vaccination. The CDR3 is CASLDTTGGTSTDTQYF. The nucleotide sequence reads TGTGCCAGCCTGGATACGACAGGGGGGACTAGCACAGATACGCAGTATTTT.